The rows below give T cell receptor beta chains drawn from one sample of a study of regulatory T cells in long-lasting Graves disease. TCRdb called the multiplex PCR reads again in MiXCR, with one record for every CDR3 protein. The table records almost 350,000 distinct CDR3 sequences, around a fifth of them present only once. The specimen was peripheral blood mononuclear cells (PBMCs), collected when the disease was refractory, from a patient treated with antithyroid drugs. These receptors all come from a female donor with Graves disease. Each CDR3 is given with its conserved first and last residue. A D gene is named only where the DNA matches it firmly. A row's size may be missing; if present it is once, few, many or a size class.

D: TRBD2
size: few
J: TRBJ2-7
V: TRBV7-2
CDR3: CASSRRSGAAYEQYF
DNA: TGTGCCAGCAGCAGACGTAGCGGGGCGGCCTACGAGCAGTACTTC

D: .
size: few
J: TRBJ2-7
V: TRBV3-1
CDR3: CASSQDGRGRGSYEQYF
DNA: TGTGCCAGCAGCCAAGATGGGCGGGGAAGGGGCTCCTACGAGCAGTACTTC

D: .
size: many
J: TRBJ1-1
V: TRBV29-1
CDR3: CSAYQGEAFF
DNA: TGCAGCGCTTATCAGGGGGAAGCTTTCTTT

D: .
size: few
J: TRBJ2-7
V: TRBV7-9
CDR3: CASSWQSYEQYF
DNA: TGTGCCAGCAGCTGGCAGTCCTACGAGCAGTACTTC

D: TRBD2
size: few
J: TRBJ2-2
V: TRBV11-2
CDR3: CASSYGLAGATGELFF
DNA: TGTGCCAGCAGCTACGGACTAGCGGGAGCTACCGGGGAGCTGTTTTTT

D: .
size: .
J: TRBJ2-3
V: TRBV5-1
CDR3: CASSLEPGAPGTDTQYF
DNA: TGCGCCAGCAGCTTGGAGCCAGGGGCGCCAGGGACAGATACGCAGTATTTT

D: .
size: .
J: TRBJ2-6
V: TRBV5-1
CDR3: CASSAPSGTHATSGANVLTF
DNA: TGCGCCAGCAGCGCGCCGTCTGGGACCCATGCTACCTCTGGGGCCAACGTCCTGACTTTC

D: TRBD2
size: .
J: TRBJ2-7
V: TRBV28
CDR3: CASSFSASGSYEQYF
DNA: TGTGCCAGCAGTTTCTCGGCTAGCGGGAGTTACGAGCAGTACTTC

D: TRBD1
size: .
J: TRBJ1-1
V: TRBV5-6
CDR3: CASSLVLDRGGTEAFF
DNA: TGTGCCAGCAGCTTGGTCCTTGACAGGGGAGGCACTGAAGCTTTCTTT

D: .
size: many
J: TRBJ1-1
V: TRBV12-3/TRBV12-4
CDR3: CASTRRRGTNTEAFF
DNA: TGTGCCAGCACGAGGCGTCGGGGCACGAACACTGAAGCTTTCTTT

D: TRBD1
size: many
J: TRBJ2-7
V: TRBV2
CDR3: CASRTGSEQYF
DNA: TGTGCCAGCAGGACAGGGTCCGAGCAGTACTTC

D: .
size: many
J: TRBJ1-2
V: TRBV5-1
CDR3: CASSPSQNYGYTF
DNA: TGCGCCAGCAGCCCCAGTCAGAACTATGGCTACACCTTC

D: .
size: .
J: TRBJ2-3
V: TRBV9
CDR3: CASSVAGSTDTQYF
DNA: TGTGCCAGCAGCGTAGCTGGGAGCACAGATACGCAGTATTTT

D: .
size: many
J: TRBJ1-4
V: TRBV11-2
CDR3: CASSLGLVEKLFF
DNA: TGTGCCAGCAGCTTAGGGCTTGTTGAAAAACTGTTTTTT

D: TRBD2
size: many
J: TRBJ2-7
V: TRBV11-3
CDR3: CASSLGELAGGKQYF
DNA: TGTGCCAGCAGCTTAGGGGAACTAGCGGGGGGAAAGCAGTACTTC

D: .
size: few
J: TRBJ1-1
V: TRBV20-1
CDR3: CSAMPPGGQWVNTEAFF
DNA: TGCAGTGCTATGCCCCCCGGGGGGCAGTGGGTGAACACTGAAGCTTTCTTT

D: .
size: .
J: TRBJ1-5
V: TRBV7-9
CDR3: CASSLEQGSRSNQPQHF
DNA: TGTGCCAGCAGCTTAGAACAGGGTAGCCGGAGCAATCAGCCCCAGCATTTT

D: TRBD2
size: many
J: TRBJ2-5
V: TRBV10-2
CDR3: CASSSFRTSGRETQYF
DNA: TGCGCCAGCAGTTCGTTTCGGACTAGCGGGAGGGAGACCCAGTACTTC

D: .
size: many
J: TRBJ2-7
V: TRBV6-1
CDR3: CASGTGYEQYF
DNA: TGTGCCAGCGGAACGGGTTACGAGCAGTACTTC

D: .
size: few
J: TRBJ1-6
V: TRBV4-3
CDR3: CASSQGGTPNSPLHF
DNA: TGCGCCAGCAGCCAGGGCGGGACACCGAATTCACCCCTCCACTTT

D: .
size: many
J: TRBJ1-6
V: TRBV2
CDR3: CASSERQPFSYNSPLHF
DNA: TGTGCCAGCAGTGAAAGGCAGCCCTTCTCCTATAATTCACCCCTCCACTTT

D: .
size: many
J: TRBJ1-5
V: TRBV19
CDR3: CATHTLSNQPQHF
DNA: TGTGCCACCCACACACTGAGCAATCAGCCCCAGCATTTT

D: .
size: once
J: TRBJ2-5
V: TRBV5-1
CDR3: CASSLAYGTQETQYF
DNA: TGCGCCAGCAGCTTGGCCTACGGGACCCAAGAGACCCAGTACTTC

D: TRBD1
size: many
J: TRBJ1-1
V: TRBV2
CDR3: CASSPISLTGQGARVFF
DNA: TGTGCCAGCAGCCCGATCTCCCTGACGGGACAGGGGGCGCGGGTTTTCTTT

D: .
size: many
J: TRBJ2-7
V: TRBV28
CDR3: CASSPTPRGSYEQYF
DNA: TGTGCCAGCAGTCCCACTCCGAGGGGCAGCTACGAGCAGTACTTC

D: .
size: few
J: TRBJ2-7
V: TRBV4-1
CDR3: CASSQDSQALYEQYF
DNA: TGCGCCAGCAGCCAAGATAGCCAGGCGCTCTACGAGCAGTACTTC

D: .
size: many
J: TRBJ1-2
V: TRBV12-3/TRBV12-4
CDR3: CASSLHSNYGYTF
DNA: TGTGCCAGCAGTTTACACAGCAACTATGGCTACACCTTC